This T cell receptor beta chain stems from a study of breast tumors, draining lymph nodes, adjacent tissues. TCRdb re-analysed the multiplex PCR reads in MiXCR, keeping a single row per CDR3 protein. Here the sample spans approximately 130,000 distinct CDR3 sequences, 21% being singletons. The lymph nodes were axillary draining lymph nodes from breast cancer patients. In this sample, this clonotype turned up many times. Its target is not known. Trimming took off 1 base at V and 0 bases at J, with 11 bases between the two ends. This CDR3 spans 16 amino acids. Germline-derived CDR1 and CDR2 are SEHNR and FQNEAQ (reference sequence). Study outcomes and limitations: Compared with lymph nodes, tumors were less diverse; compared with nontumor tissue, more.

The gene calls are TRBV7-9 and TRBJ2-3; D unclear. Specimen: axillary lymph node tissue. This clonotype was obtained from a female donor with breast cancer. Some clones in this sample may be carry-over from other donors' samples. The CDR3 sequence: CASSLEWASSTDTQYF. The CDR3, as DNA: TGTGCCAGCAGCTTAGAATGGGCCTCAAGCACAGATACGCAGTATTTT.